This T cell receptor beta chain originates from a study of blood T cells in healthy people across ages (dated by TCRdb to about 2015). As for the study more broadly: Template switching captured roughly one uniquely barcoded TCR beta cDNA molecule per two T cells in model experiments. The study measured age-related changes in TCR beta repertoire diversity using deep sequencing normalized with unique cDNA molecular identifiers. The donors were divided into four age groups: young (average 16 years), middle-aged (around 37), aged (approximately 64) and long-lived (about 90). Using the same blood draw, the study looked at two additional independent replicas of 1 million unique cDNA reads for two donors, one aged 18 to 30 and the other aged 80 or older. Overall study outcomes, separate from this receptor: Estimates of total diversity from one million sequenced T cells were regarded as lower bounds and underestimates. Compared with the aged group, the long-lived group had more naive CD4+ T cells, fewer expanded clones and increased TCR diversity, suggesting age selection. As age increased, observed TCR beta diversity per million T cells dropped in a roughly linear way, and a significant reduction was already evident by age roughly 36. Bulk unsorted PBMC profiling prevented conclusive comparison of naive and antigen-experienced compartments. Donor CMV infection status was unknown, potentially confounding age-related changes in expanded clonotypes. There was a strong correlation between observed TCR beta diversity and the percentage of naive T cells measured by flow cytometry.

The CDR3 starts with the cysteine, ends with the phenylalanine, and has 14 residues. Left in the record is the CDR3 DNA by itself, 42 bases read in frame from the first base. V is shortened by 0 bases, J by 2 bases, and the region joining them spans 6 bases. This clonotype was found a few times. This clone's antigen is unknown. No base quality values were provided; no much bigger clone lies one nucleotide off. The donors were roughly 39 Caucasian individuals from Russia, aged roughly 6 to 100 years, who were systemically healthy. Around 9.9 milliliters of peripheral blood were collected from each donor into EDTA-treated Vacutainer tubes. Ficoll-Paque density-gradient centrifugation was used to isolate PBMCs, with at least 6 million per sample. Total RNA, at least 6 micrograms per sample, was extracted from PBMCs with Trizol reagent. Naive CD45RAhigh/CD27high T cell percentages were measured by flow cytometry on a PBMC aliquot from every donor.

The library was produced with 5' RACE. Sequencer: Illumina HiSeq 2500. A second 7 to 11 cycle PCR used a sample-barcoded 5' primer and a J-beta primer mix. A unique molecular identifier was introduced onto each TCR beta cDNA molecule by a template-switch 5' adaptor carrying 12 random nucleotides. Each sample yielded at least 3 million CDR3-containing paired-end reads. All of the RNA was converted into first-strand cDNA using the Mint cDNA synthesis kit, with a TRBC-specific oligonucleotide serving as the primer. All cDNA was treated with uracil-DNA glycosylase and then went through a first 18-cycle PCR with the universal primers M1SS and BC2_uni_R. The paper's data handling went like this. Each sample was normalized by randomly selecting 1 million high-quality reads, each carrying a distinct molecular identifier. Reads sharing molecular identifiers were discarded rather than binned into consensus sequences. MiTCR, with a Q25 quality threshold and the strictest error-elimination algorithm, was used for CDR3 identification, clonotype clustering and error correction. Lower-bound total TCR beta diversity was estimated with a nonparametric unseen species model using Euler transformation. The raw public reads went through TCRdb reprocessing: fastp at Q25, MiXCR clone calling, in-frame beta chains kept. Every CDR3 protein is listed once, alongside the most common genes and DNA of its rows. The authors' filters were not applied to this entry. The table for this sample lists under 700,000 distinct CDR3 sequences; about 25% of them were counted only once. Approximately 10% of the sample is taken by the ten largest.

The same data also went into a second study, on T cells of mothers and their children. Taken from the second paper: The donors were nine systemically healthy Caucasian individuals, made up of three mothers and their six children. cDNA synthesis used all of the extracted RNA, with roughly 1.5 ug of RNA in each 15 ul reaction. In the second PCR, the M1S primer introduced both the sample barcodes and 2-4 random nucleotides. More than 8.5 million TCR beta CDR3 reads were obtained from each mother, and about 3 million reads were obtained from each child. TCR recombination output is similarly shaped by thymic selection in related and unrelated pairs, with a minor effect exerted by inherited differences. Normalized repertoire overlap was always found to be slightly, but never significantly, higher in related mother-child pairs than in unrelated mother-child pairs. No persistent microchimeric T cell clones were detected, at a sensitivity of 90 to 100 clones per million clonotypes. In the study, deep NGS was used to compare the TCR beta repertoires of mothers and children, and features distinguishing related mother-child pairs from unrelated individuals were sought. Mothers averaged about 40 +/- 4 years of age and children averaged about 12 +/- 4 years. After adapters were ligated using NEBNext reagents, the libraries underwent 100+100 nt paired-end sequencing on an Illumina HiSeq 2000. Mother and child libraries were prepared a month apart and sequenced in separate runs to prevent cross-contamination. Between about 500,000 and 2,100,000 distinct TCR beta clonotypes were identified per donor. Naive TCR beta clonotypes were estimated from low-frequency clonotypes matched to each donor's FACS-determined naive share, without sorting.

The sample comprised blood. The TCR originated in a boy aged 10-17 years in good health. The rearrangement joined TRBV12-3 or TRBV12-4 to TRBJ2-3, with no reliable assignment of the D segment. The CDR3 sequence is CASSLAGNTDTQYF. The DNA is TGTGCCAGCAGTTTAGCGGGGAACACAGATACGCAGTATTTT.